In terms of frequency, the clone carrying this T cell receptor (beta chain) is medium-sized. The sample originates from a study of CXCR3-negative and CXCR3-positive naive CD8 T cells. UMI-labeled 5' RACE yielded the TRB cDNA libraries. TCRdb processed the 5' RACE reads again and assigns one entry to each CDR3 protein, with no DNA. Recorded for this sample: some 6,000 distinct CDR3 sequences. The CDR3 loop spans 12 amino acids. CDR1 is SQVTM and CDR2 is ANQGSEA in the germline V gene. This sequence was found in a human donor in good health. Some clones in this sample may be carry-over from other donors' samples. This rearrangement joins TRBV29-1 to TRBJ2-3; TCRdb outputs TRBD2, but without DNA this stays unchecked. What was sequenced was naive CXCR3- CD8+ T cells from blood. Indicated subset: CD45RO-CCR7+CD27+CD95- naive CD8+ T cells lacking CXCR3 (TNR3-). CDR3 loop: CSVEGLPDTQYF.